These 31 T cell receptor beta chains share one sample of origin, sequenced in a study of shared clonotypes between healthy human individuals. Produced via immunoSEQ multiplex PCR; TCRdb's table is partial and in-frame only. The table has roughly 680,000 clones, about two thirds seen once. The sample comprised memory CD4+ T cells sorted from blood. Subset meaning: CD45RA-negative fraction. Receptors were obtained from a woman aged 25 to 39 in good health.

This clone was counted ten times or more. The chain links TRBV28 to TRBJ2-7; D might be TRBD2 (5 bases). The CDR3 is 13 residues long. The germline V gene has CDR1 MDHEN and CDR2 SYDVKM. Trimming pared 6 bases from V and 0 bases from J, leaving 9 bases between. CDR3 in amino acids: CASSRGLSYEQYF. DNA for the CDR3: TGTGCCAGCAGCAGAGGGCTCTCCTACGAGCAGTACTTC.

The chain's CDR3 is CASSRGQLNQPQHF. The CDR3 coding sequence is TGCGCCAGCAGCCGGGGACAGCTCAATCAGCCCCAGCATTTT. The V gene is TRBV4-1, the J gene TRBJ1-5; 7 bases line up with TRBD1. CDR1 MGHRA and CDR2 YSYEKL come from the germline V gene. The trim removed 4 bases at V and 3 bases at J, leaving 3 bases unmatched. The CDR3 runs to 14 residues.

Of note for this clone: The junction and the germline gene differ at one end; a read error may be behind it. DNA for the CDR3: TGCAGTGCTAGCCACGACGGGCCAGCCGGATTC. It codes for CSASHDGPAGF. The chain recombines TRBV20-1 with TRBJ1-2; D is unclear. This CDR3 comprises 11 residues. From germline, CDR1 is DFQATT and CDR2 SNEGSKA (reference sequence).

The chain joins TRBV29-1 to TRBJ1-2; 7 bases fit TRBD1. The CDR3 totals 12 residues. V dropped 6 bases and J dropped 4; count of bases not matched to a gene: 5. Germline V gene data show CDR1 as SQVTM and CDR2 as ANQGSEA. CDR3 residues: CSVAGQSYGYTF. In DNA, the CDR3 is TGCAGCGTAGCGGGACAGAGCTATGGCTACACCTTC.

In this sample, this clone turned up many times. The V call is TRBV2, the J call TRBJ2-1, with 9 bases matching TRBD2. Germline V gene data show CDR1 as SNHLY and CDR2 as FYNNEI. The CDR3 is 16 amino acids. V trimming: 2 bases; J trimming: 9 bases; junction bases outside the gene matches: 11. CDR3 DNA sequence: TGTGCCAGCAGTGAAATTGGTAGCGGGAGACTCAGTGAGCAGTTCTTC. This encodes CASSEIGSGRLSEQFF.

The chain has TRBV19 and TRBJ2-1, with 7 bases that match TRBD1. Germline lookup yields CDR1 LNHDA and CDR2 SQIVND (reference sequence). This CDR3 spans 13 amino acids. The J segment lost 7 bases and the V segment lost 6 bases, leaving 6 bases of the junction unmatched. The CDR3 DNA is TGTGCCAGTAGCCGGACAGGTCTAAATGAGCAGTTCTTC. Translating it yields CASSRTGLNEQFF.

The CDR3 loop is CASSPRRGPDTQYF. The CDR3 region has the DNA TGTGCCAGCAGCCCGCGGCGGGGCCCCGATACGCAGTATTTT. The chain employs TRBV11-1 and TRBJ2-3; D is perhaps TRBD2 (6 bases). The CDR3 totals 14 residues. Per the germline V gene, CDR1 is SGHAT and CDR2 is FQDESV (reference sequence). Between the trimmed V and J ends, which lost 5 bases and 6 bases, there was a span of 15 bases.

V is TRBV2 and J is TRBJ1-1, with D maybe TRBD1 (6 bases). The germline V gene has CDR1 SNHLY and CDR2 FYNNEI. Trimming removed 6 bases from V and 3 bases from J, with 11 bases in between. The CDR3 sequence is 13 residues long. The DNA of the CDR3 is TGTGCCAGCAGGGACAGTATTGACACTGAAGCTTTCTTT. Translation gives CASRDSIDTEAFF.

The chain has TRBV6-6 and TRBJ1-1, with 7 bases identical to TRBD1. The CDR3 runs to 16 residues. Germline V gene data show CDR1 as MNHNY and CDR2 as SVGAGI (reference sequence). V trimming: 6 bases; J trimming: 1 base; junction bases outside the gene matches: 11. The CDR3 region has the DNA TGTGCCAGCAGAGCCTTTAACAGGGGCGGGAACACTGAAGCTTTCTTT. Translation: CASRAFNRGGNTEAFF.

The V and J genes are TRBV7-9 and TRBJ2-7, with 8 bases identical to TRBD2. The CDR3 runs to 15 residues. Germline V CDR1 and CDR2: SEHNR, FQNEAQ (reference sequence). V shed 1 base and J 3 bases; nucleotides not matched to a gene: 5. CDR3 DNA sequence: TGTGCCAGCAGCTTAGACGGGAGGGCCTTCTACGAGCAGTACTTC. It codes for CASSLDGRAFYEQYF. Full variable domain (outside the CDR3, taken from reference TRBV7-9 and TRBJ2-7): DTGVSQNPRHKITKRGQNVTFRCDPISEHNRLYWYRQTLGQGPEFLTYFQNEAQLEKSRLLSDRFSAERPKGSFSTLEIQRTEQGDSAMYLCASSLDGRAFYEQYFGPGTRLTVT.

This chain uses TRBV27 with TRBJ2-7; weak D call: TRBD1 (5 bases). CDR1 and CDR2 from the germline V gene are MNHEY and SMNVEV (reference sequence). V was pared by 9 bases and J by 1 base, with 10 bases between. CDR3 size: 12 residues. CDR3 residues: CARYYRSYEQYF. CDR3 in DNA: TGTGCCAGATATTACAGGTCCTACGAGCAGTACTTC.

The CDR3 is CASSPGAGGTNTEAFF. Written as DNA, the CDR3 is TGTGCCAGCTCACCAGGGGCTGGTGGGACGAACACTGAAGCTTTCTTT. The rearrangement links TRBV18 to TRBJ1-1; a possible D gene is TRBD1 (5 bases). The CDR3 length is 16 residues. CDR1 and CDR2 (germline): KGHSH, LQKENI. V was clipped by 2 bases and J by 1 base, with 14 bases between them.

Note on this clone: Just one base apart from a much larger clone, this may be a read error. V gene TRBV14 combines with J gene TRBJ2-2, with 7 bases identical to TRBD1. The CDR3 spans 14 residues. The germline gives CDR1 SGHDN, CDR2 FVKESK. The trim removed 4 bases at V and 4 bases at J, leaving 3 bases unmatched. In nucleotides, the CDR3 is TGTGCCAGCAGCCCCCAGGGGGTCACCGGGGAGCTGTTTTTT. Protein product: CASSPQGVTGELFF.

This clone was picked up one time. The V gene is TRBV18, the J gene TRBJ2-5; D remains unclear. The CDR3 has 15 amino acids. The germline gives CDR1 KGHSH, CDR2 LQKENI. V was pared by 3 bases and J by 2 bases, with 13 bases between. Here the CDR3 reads CASSPNKAAQETQYF. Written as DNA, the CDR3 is TGTGCCAGCTCACCCAATAAGGCAGCACAAGAGACCCAGTACTTC.

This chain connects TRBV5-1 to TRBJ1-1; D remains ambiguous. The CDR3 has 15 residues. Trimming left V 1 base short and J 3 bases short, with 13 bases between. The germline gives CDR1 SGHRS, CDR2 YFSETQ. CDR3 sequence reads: CASSLNDPRYTEAFF. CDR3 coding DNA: TGCGCCAGCAGCTTGAATGACCCCCGTTACACTGAAGCTTTCTTT.

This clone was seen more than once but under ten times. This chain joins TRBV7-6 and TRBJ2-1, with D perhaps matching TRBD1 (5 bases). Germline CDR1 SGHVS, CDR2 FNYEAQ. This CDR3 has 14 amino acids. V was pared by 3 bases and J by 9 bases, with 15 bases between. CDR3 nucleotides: TGTGCCAGCAGCTTGGCCCAGGGCTCGGGTGAGCAGTTCTTC. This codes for CASSLAQGSGEQFF.

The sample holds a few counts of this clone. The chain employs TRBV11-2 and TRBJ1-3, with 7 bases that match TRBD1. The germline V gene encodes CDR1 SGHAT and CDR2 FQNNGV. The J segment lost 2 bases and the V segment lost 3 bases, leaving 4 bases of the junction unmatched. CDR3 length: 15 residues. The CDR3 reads CASSFIQGAGNTIYF. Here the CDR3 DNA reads TGTGCCAGCAGCTTCATTCAGGGGGCTGGAAACACCATATATTTT. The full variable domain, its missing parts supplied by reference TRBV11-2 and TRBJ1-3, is EAGVAQSPRYKIIEKRQSVAFWCNPISGHATLYWYQQILGQGPKLLIQFQNNGVVDDSQLPKDRFSAERLKGVDSTLKIQPAKLEDSAVYLCASSFIQGAGNTIYFGEGSWLTVV.

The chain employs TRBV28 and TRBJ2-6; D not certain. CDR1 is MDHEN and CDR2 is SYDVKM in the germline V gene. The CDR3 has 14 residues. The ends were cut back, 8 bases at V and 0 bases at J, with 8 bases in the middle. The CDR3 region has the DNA TGTGCCAGCGGATCAGCCTCTGGGGCCAACGTCCTGACTTTC. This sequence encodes CASGSASGANVLTF.

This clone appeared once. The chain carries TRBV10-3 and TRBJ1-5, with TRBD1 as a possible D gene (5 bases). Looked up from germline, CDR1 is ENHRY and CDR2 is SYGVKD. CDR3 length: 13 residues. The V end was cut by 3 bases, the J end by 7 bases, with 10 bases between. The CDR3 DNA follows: TGTGCCATCAGTGAACGGGGGGACCAGCCCCAGCATTTT. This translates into CAISERGDQPQHF.

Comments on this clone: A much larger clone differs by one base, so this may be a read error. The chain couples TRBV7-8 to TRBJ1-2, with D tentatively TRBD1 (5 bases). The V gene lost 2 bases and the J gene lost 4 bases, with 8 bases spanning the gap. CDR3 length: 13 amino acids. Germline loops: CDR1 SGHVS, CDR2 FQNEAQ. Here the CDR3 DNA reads TGTGCCAGCAGCTTAACAGGTGGCTATGGCTACACCTTC. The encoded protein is CASSLTGGYGYTF. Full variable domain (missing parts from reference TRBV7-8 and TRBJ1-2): GAGVSQSPRYKVAKRGQDVALRCDPISGHVSLFWYQQALGQGPEFLTYFQNEAQLDKSGLPSDRFFAERPEGSVSTLKIQRTQQEDSAVYLCASSLTGGYGYTFGSGTRLTVV.

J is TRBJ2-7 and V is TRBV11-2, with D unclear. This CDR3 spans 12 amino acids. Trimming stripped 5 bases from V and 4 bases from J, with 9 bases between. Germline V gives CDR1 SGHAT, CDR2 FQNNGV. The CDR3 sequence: CASSPTKYEQYF. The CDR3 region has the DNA TGTGCCAGCAGCCCGACGAAGTACGAGCAGTACTTC.

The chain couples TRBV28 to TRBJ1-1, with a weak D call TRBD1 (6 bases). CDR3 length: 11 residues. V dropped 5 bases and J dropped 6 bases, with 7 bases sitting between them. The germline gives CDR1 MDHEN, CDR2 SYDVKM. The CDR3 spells CASSGQPEAFF. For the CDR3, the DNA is TGTGCCAGCAGTGGACAGCCTGAAGCTTTCTTT.

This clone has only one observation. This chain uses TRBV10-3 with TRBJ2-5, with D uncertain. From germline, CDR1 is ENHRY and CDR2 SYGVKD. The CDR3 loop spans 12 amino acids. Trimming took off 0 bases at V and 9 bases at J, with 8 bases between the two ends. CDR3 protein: CAISESRTAQYF. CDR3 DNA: TGTGCCATCAGTGAGTCCCGGACGGCCCAGTACTTC.

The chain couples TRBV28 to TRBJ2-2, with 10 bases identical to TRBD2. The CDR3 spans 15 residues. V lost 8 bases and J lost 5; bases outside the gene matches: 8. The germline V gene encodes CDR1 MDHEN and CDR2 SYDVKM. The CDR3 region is CASCLAGAVTGELFF. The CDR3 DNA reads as TGTGCCAGCTGTCTAGCGGGAGCGGTTACCGGGGAGCTGTTTTTT.

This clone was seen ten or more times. The CDR3 spells CASSPAGQGVVTQYF. The CDR3 DNA sequence: TGTGCCAGCTCACCTGCCGGACAGGGGGTAGTGACCCAGTACTTC. This sequence joins TRBV18 and TRBJ2-5; 10 nucleotides align to TRBD1. Germline-derived CDR1 and CDR2 are KGHSH and LQKENI. The CDR3 totals 15 residues. The trim removed 3 bases at V and 7 bases at J, leaving 8 bases unmatched.

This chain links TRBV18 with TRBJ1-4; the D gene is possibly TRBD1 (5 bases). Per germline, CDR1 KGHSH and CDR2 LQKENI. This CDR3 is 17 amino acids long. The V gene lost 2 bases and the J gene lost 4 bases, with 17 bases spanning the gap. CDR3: CASSPRTQLGGNEKLFF. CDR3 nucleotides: TGTGCCAGCTCACCAAGGACCCAACTCGGGGGTAATGAAAAACTGTTTTTT.

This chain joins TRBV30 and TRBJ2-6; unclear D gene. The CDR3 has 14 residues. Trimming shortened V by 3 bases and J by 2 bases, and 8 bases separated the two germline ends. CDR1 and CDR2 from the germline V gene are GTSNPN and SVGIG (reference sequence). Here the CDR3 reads CAWRVATGANVLTF. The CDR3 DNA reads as TGTGCCTGGAGAGTAGCTACTGGGGCCAACGTCCTGACTTTC.

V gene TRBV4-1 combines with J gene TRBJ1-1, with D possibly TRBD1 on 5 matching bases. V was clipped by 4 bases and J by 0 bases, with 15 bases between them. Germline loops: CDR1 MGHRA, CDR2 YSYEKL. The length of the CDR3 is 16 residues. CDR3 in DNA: TGCGCCAGCAGCCGGACCTCGGGGGGTATGAACACTGAAGCTTTCTTT. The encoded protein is CASSRTSGGMNTEAFF.

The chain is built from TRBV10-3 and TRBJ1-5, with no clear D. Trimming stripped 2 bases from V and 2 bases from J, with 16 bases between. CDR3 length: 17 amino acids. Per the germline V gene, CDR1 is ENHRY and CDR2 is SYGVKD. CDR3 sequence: CAISEAPPGWGNQPQHF. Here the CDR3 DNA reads TGTGCCATCAGTGAGGCCCCCCCGGGGTGGGGCAATCAGCCCCAGCATTTT.

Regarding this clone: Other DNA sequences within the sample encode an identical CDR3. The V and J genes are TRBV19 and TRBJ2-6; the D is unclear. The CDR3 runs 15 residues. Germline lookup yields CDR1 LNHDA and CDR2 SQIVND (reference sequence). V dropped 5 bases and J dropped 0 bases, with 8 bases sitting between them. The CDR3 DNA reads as TGTGCCAGTAGTGCACACAGCTCTGGGGCCAACGTCCTGACTTTC. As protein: CASSAHSSGANVLTF. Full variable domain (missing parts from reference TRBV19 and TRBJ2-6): DGGITQSPKYLFRKEGQNVTLSCEQNLNHDAMYWYRQDPGQGLRLIYYSQIVNDFQKGDIAEGYSVSREKKESFPLTVTSAQKNPTAFYLCASSAHSSGANVLTFGAGSRLTVL.

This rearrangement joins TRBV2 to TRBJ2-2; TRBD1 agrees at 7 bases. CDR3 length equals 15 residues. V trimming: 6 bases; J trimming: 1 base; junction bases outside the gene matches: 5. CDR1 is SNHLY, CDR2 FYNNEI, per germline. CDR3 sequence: CASRGTVQNTGELFF. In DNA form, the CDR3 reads TGTGCCAGCAGAGGGACAGTCCAGAACACCGGGGAGCTGTTTTTT.